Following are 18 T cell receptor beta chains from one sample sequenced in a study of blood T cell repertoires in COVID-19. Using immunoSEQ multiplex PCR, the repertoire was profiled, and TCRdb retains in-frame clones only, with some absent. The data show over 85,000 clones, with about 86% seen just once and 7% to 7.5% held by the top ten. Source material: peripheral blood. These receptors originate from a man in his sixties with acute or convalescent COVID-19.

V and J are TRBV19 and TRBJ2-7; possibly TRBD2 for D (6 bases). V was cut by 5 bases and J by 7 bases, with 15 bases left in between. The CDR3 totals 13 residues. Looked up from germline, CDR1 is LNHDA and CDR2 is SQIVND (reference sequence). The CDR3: CASSETAGGEQYF. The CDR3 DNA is TGTGCCAGTAGTGAGACAGCTGGAGGGGAGCAGTACTTC. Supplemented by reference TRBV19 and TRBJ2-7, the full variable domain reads DGGITQSPKYLFRKEGQNVTLSCEQNLNHDAMYWYRQDPGQGLRLIYYSQIVNDFQKGDIAEGYSVSREKKESFPLTVTSAQKNPTAFYLCASSETAGGEQYFGPGTRLTVT.

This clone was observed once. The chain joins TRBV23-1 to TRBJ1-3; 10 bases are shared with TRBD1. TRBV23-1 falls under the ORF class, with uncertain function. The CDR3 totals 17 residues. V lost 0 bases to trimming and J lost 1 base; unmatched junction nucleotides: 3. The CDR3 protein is CASSQSRDRGSGNTIYF. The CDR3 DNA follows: TGCGCCAGCAGTCAATCTCGGGACAGGGGTTCTGGAAACACCATATATTTT.

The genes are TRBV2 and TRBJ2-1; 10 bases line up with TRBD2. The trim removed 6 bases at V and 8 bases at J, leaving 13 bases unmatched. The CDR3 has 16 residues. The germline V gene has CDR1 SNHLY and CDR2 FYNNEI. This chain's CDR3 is CASSYPGLATGHEQFF. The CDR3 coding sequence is TGTGCCAGCAGCTACCCGGGACTAGCGACCGGGCATGAGCAGTTCTTC. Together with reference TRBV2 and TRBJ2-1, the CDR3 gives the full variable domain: EPEVTQTPSHQVTQMGQEVILRCVPISNHLYFYWYRQILGQKVEFLVSFYNNEISEKSEIFDDQFSVERPDGSNFTLKIRSTKLEDSAMYFCASSYPGLATGHEQFFGPGTRLTVL.

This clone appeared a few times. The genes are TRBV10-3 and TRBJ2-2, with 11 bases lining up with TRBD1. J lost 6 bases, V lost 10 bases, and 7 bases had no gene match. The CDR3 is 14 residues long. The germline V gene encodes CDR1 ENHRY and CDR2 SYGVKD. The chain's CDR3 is CATESGQGAGELFF. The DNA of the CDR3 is TGTGCCACAGAGTCGGGACAGGGGGCCGGGGAGCTGTTTTTT.

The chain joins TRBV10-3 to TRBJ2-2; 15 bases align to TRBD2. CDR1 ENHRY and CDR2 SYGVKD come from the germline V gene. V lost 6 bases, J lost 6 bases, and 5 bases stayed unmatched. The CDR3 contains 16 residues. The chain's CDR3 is CAISLGLAGGAGELFF. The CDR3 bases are TGTGCCATCAGCCTGGGACTAGCGGGAGGTGCCGGGGAGCTGTTTTTT.

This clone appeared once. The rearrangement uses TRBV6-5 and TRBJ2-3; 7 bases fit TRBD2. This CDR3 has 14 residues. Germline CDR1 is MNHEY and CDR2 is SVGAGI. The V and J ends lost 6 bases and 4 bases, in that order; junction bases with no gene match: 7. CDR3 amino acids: CASSIIGGADTQYF. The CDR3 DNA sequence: TGTGCCAGCAGCATTATTGGGGGGGCAGATACGCAGTATTTT.

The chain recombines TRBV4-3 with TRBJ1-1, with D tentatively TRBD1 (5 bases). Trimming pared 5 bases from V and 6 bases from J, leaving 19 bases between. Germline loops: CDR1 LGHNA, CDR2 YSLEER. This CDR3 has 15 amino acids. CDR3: CASSIERGVSAEAFF. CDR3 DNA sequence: TGCGCCAGCAGCATCGAACGGGGGGTGTCGGCTGAAGCTTTCTTT.

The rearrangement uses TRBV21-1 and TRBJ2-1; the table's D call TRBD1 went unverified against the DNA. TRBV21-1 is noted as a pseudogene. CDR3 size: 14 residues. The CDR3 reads CASSRQDSNNEQFF. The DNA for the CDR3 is TGTGCCAGCAGCAGACAAGACAGCAACAATGAGCAGTTCTTC.

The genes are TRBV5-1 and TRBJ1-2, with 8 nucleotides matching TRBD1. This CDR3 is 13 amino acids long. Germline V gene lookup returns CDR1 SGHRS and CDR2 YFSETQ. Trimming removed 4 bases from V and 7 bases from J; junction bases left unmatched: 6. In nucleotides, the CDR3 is TGCGCCAGCAGCCCGGACAGGGAACGTGGCTACACCTTC. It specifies CASSPDRERGYTF.

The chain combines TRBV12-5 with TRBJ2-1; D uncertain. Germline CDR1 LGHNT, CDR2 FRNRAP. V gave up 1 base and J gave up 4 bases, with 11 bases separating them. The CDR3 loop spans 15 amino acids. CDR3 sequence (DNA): TGTGCTAGTGGTTTGGGCACCAGGCAATACAATGAGCAGTTCTTC. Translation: CASGLGTRQYNEQFF.

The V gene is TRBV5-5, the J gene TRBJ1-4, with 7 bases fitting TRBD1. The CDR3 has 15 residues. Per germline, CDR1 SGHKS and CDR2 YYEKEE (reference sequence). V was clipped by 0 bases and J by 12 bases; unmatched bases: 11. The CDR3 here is CASSLADRDSEELFF. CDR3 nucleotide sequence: TGTGCCAGCAGCTTGGCCGACAGGGACTCGGAGGAACTGTTTTTT.

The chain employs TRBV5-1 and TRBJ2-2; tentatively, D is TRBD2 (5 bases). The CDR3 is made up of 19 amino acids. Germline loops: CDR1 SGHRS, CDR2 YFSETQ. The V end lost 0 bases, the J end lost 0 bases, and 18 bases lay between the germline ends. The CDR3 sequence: CASSLGGIIPLANTGELFF. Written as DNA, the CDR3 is TGCGCCAGCAGCTTGGGAGGGATTATTCCGCTCGCGAACACCGGGGAGCTGTTTTTT.

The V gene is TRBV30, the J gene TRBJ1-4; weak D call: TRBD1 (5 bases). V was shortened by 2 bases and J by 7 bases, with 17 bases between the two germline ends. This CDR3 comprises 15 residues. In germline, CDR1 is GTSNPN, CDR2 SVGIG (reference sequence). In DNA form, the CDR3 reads TGTGCCTGGAGTCCACGACGGGGGAATGGTGAAAAACTGTTTTTT. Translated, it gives CAWSPRRGNGEKLFF.

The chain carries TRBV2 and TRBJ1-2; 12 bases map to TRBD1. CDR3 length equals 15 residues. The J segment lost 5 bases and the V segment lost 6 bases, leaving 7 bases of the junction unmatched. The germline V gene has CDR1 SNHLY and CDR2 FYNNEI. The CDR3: CASRVGQGAQYGYTF. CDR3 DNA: TGTGCCAGCAGGGTGGGACAGGGGGCACAGTATGGCTACACCTTC.

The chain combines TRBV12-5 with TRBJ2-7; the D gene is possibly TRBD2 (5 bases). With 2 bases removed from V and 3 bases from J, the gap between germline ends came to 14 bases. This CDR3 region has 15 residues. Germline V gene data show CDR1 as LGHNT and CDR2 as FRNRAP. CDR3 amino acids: CASGLSSGSLYEQYF. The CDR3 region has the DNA TGTGCTAGTGGTTTGTCCAGCGGAAGCCTCTACGAGCAGTACTTC.

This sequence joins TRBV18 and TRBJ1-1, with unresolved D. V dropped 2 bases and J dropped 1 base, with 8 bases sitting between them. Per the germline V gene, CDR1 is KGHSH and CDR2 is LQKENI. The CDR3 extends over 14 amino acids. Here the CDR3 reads CASSPTAGNTEAFF. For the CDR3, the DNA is TGTGCCAGCTCACCAACAGCAGGGAACACTGAAGCTTTCTTT.

The CDR3 protein is CASSGGASTEAFF. The DNA of the CDR3 is TGTGCCAGCTCCGGCGGGGCCAGCACTGAAGCTTTCTTT. The chain recombines TRBV18 with TRBJ1-1; possibly TRBD1 for D (5 bases). CDR3 length equals 13 residues. CDR1 and CDR2 (germline): KGHSH, LQKENI. The V end was cut by 6 bases, the J end by 4 bases, with 12 bases between.

CDR3 loop: CASSDTGASTDTQYF. In DNA, the CDR3 is TGTGCCAGCAGTGACACAGGCGCTAGCACAGATACGCAGTATTTT. The rearrangement uses TRBV6-1 and TRBJ2-3, with D possibly matching TRBD1 (5 bases). The CDR3 is made up of 15 amino acids. Germline V gene lookup returns CDR1 MNHNS and CDR2 SASEGT. V lost 3 bases, J lost 0 bases, and 10 bases lay in between.